This TCR beta chain was identified during a study of T cell clones after liver transplantation. Looking at the study overall: TCRbeta sequencing after a pre-transplant mixed lymphocyte reaction identified graft-donor-reactive clones, later tracked in post-transplant blood.

Measured with immunoSEQ multiplex PCR; TCRdb has only the in-frame clones, and not every one. The profile covers tens of thousands of clones, with about four fifths appearing a single time and about 0.79% taken by the ten largest. Thawed unstimulated PBMCs were FACS-sorted by CD3, CD4 and CD8 into two populations. This clonotype was sampled from a human patient who received a liver transplant. Among the T cells, some may be from the graft donor. Source: CD4+ T cells from blood, taken 12 months after liver transplant.

CDR3 in DNA: TGTGCCAGCAGCTTGGGACAGTTTGGCGAAAAACTGTTTTTT. It encodes CASSLGQFGEKLFF. This rearrangement joins TRBV7-8 to TRBJ1-4; TRBD1 matches 7 bases. CDR3 size: 14 residues. Germline trimming cut 3 bases from V and 8 bases from J; bases unmatched to any gene: 6. Germline V lookup: CDR1 SGHVS, CDR2 FQNEAQ.